The 5 T cell receptor beta chains presented below share a single source sample, sequenced in a study of cytomegalovirus exposure and HLA in healthy donors. Vbeta (60) and Jbeta (13) primers were used in the PCR. Clones were read by immunoSEQ multiplex PCR, and TCRdb kept only the in-frame ones, dropping some. The table lists about 110,000 clones, around 80% of them singletons. The sample consisted of PBMCs. The receptors stem from a man aged 25-40 years in good health and CMV-seropositive.

The rearrangement joins TRBV7-2 to TRBJ1-2; 9 nucleotides align to TRBD1. The CDR3 is made up of 15 amino acids. The trim removed 4 bases at V and 7 bases at J, leaving 10 bases unmatched. Germline assignment: CDR1 SGHTA and CDR2 FQGNSA. The CDR3: CASSWGDRGSFGYTF. CDR3 nucleotide sequence: TGTGCCAGCAGCTGGGGTGACAGGGGGAGTTTTGGCTACACCTTC.

The chain links TRBV5-6 to TRBJ2-7; the match to TRBD1 covers 8 bases. The V segment lost 0 bases and the J segment 4 bases; nucleotides outside the gene matches: 3. Per the germline V gene, CDR1 is SGHDT and CDR2 is YYEEEE. The CDR3 length is 14 residues. CDR3 DNA sequence: TGTGCCAGCAGCTTGGGGACAGGGAATTACGAGCAGTACTTC. This translates into CASSLGTGNYEQYF.

V gene TRBV6-1 combines with J gene TRBJ2-7; TRBD1 agrees at 10 bases. V lost 3 bases to trimming and J lost 4 bases; unmatched junction nucleotides: 3. In germline, CDR1 is MNHNS, CDR2 SASEGT. CDR3 length: 14 residues. Here the CDR3 DNA reads TGTGCCAGCAGTGAGCGGGGACAGGGGTACGAGCAGTACTTC. This translates into CASSERGQGYEQYF.

The chain links TRBV12-5 to TRBJ2-2; no clear D. The V end lost 3 bases, the J end lost 4 bases, and 6 bases lay between the germline ends. CDR3 length: 13 amino acids. The V gene's germline CDR1 is LGHNT and CDR2 FRNRAP. CDR3 amino acids: CASGFGPTGELFF. DNA for the CDR3: TGTGCTAGTGGTTTTGGCCCCACCGGGGAGCTGTTTTTT. Looking up the rest from reference TRBV12-5 and TRBJ2-2 gives the full variable domain: DARVTQTPRHKVTEMGQEVTMRCQPILGHNTVFWYRQTMMQGLELLAYFRNRAPLDDSGMPKDRFSAEMPDATLATLKIQPSEPRDSAVYFCASGFGPTGELFFGEGSRLTVL.

This clone showed up just once. The chain is built from TRBV27 and TRBJ2-3, with TRBD2 matching over 15 bases. Trimming removed 6 bases from V and 3 bases from J; junction bases left unmatched: 10. The CDR3 spans 18 residues. Germline loops: CDR1 MNHEY, CDR2 SMNVEV (reference sequence). The CDR3 sequence: CASSPAGLAGGRTDTQYF. For the CDR3, the DNA is TGTGCCAGCAGCCCCGCCGGACTAGCGGGGGGGAGAACAGATACGCAGTATTTT.